Listed here are 5 T cell receptor beta chains from one sample, sequenced in a study of response to subunit inactivated influenza vaccine. TCRdb passed the RT-PCR reads through MiXCR, listing each CDR3 protein once. The sample has roughly 790,000 distinct CDR3 sequences; 20% to 25% are singletons. This material consisted of PBMCs from blood, taken 5 days after vaccination. The receptors stem from a man aged 45-60 years who received an inactivated influenza vaccine.

This clonotype has more than one count but fewer than ten. The V gene is TRBV27, the J gene TRBJ2-3, with TRBD2 matching over 12 bases. This CDR3 has 15 amino acids. Germline loops: CDR1 MNHEY, CDR2 SMNVEV (reference sequence). V gave up 3 bases and J gave up 6 bases; unmatched junction bases: 4. The CDR3 spells CASSLLAGGKDTQYF. In nucleotides, the CDR3 is TGTGCCAGCAGTTTGCTAGCGGGGGGGAAGGATACGCAGTATTTT.

The chain joins TRBV4-2 to TRBJ2-2, with 7 bases matching TRBD2. The CDR3 is 19 residues long. Unmatched junction bases numbered 12, after V lost 0 bases and J lost 2 bases. Germline V gene data show CDR1 as LGHNA and CDR2 as YNFKEQ. DNA of the CDR3: TGTGCCAGCAGCCAAGAAGTCCCGGGCCTAGCGGAAAACACCGGGGAGCTGTTTTTT. This codes for CASSQEVPGLAENTGELFF.

This clonotype showed up just a few times. This chain links TRBV11-2 with TRBJ1-6, with 7 bases lining up with TRBD1. After removal of 1 base from V and 14 bases from J, the junction contained 5 bases not matched to a gene. The CDR3 extends over 13 amino acids. Germline CDR1 and CDR2: SGHAT and FQNNGV. The CDR3 coding sequence is TGTGCCAGCAGCTTAGGTTACAGGGGTTCCCTCCACTTT. Translation: CASSLGYRGSLHF.

The chain recombines TRBV6-2 or TRBV6-3 with TRBJ2-1; 15 bases are a match to TRBD2. J was trimmed by 10 bases and V by 10 bases; bases with no gene match: 8. The length of the CDR3 is 14 residues. Germline V CDR1 and CDR2: MNHEY, SVGEGT. CDR3 sequence (DNA): TGTGCCACCTTCGGACTAGCGGGAGGGAGGGAGCAGTTCTTC. Its protein is CATFGLAGGREQFF.

This clonotype was seen a few times. This chain uses TRBV24-1 with TRBJ2-5; 9 bases map to TRBD2. V dropped 4 bases and J dropped 4; count of bases not matched to a gene: 12. The CDR3 has 17 amino acids. Germline values: CDR1 KGHDR, CDR2 SFDVKD. The CDR3 DNA reads TGTGCCACCAGTGAAACTGGTAGCGGGGGCAAAGGAGAGACCCAGTACTTC. This gives the protein CATSETGSGGKGETQYF.